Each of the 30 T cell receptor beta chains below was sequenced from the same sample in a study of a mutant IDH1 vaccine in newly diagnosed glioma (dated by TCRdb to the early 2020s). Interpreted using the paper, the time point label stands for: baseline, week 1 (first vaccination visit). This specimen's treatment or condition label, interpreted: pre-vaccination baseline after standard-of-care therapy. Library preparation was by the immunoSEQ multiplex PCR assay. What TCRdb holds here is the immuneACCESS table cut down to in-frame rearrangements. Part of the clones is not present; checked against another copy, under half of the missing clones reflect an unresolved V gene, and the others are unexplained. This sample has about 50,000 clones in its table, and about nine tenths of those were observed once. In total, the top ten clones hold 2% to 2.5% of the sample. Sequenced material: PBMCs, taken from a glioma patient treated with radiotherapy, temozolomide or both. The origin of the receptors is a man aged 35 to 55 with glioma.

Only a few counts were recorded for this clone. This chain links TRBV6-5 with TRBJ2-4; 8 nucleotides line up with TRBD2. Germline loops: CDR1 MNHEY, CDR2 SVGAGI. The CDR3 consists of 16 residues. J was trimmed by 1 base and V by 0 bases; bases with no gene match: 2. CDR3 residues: CASSYSASGAKNIQYF. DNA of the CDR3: TGTGCCAGCAGTTACTCGGCTAGCGGGGCCAAAAACATTCAGTACTTC.

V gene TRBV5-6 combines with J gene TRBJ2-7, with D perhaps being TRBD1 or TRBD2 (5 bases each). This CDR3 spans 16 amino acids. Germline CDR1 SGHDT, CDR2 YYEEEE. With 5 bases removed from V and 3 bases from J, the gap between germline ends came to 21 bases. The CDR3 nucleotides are TGTGCCAGCAGGGGGAACGGGGCCCCAAGCCACTACGAGCAGTACTTC. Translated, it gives CASRGNGAPSHYEQYF.

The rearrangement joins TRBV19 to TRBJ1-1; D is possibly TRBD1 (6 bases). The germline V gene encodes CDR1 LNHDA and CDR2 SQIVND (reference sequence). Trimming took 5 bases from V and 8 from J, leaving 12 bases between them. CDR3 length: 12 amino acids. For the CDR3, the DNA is TGTGCCAGTAGTTTCCGACAGGTGGAAGCTTTCTTT. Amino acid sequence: CASSFRQVEAFF.

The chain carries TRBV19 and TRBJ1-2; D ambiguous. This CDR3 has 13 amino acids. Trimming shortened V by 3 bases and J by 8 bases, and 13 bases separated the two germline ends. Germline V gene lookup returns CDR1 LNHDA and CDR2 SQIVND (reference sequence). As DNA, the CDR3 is TGTGCCAGTAGTATCGGTCCGACCGGAGGCTACACCTTC. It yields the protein CASSIGPTGGYTF.

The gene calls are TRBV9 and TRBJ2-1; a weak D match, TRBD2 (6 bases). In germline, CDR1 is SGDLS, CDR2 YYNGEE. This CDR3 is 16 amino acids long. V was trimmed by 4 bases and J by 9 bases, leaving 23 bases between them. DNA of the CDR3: TGTGCCAGCAGCCCTAGCGTACCTCCGGAGGGTACTGAGCAGTTCTTC. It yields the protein CASSPSVPPEGTEQFF.

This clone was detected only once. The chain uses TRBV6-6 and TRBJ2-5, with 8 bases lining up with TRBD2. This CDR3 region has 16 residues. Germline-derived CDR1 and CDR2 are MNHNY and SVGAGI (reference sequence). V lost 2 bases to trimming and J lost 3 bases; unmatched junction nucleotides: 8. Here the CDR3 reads CASSYERGGQKETQYF. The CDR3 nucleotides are TGTGCCAGCAGTTACGAACGCGGGGGGCAGAAAGAGACCCAGTACTTC.

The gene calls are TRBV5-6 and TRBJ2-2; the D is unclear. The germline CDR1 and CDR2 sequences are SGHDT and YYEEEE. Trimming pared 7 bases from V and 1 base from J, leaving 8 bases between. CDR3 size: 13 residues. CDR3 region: CASSPWNTGELFF. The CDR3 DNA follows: TGTGCCAGCTCCCCGTGGAACACCGGGGAGCTGTTTTTT.

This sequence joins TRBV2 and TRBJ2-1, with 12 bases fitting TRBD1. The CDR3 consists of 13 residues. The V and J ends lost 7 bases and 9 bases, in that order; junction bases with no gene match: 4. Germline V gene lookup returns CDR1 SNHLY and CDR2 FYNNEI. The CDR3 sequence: CASMGQGAGEQFF. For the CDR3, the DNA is TGTGCCAGCATGGGACAGGGGGCAGGTGAGCAGTTCTTC. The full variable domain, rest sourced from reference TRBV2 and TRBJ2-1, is EPEVTQTPSHQVTQMGQEVILRCVPISNHLYFYWYRQILGQKVEFLVSFYNNEISEKSEIFDDQFSVERPDGSNFTLKIRSTKLEDSAMYFCASMGQGAGEQFFGPGTRLTVL.

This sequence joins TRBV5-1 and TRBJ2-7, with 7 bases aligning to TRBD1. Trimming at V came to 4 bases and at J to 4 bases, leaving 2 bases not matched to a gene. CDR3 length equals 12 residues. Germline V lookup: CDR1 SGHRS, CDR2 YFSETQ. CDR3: CASSPGQYEQYF. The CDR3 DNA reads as TGCGCCAGCAGCCCGGGACAGTACGAGCAGTACTTC.

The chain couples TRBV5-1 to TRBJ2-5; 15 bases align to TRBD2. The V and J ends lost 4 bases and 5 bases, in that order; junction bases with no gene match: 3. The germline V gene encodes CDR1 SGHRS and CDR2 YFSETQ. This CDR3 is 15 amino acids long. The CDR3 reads CASSIGLAGGETQYF. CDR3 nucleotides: TGCGCCAGCAGCATTGGACTAGCGGGAGGGGAGACCCAGTACTTC.

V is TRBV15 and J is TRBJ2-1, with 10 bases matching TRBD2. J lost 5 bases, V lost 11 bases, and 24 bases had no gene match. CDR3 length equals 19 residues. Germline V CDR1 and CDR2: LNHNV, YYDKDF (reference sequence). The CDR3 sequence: CASRGRKAGGPYVDNEQFF. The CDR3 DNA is TGTGCCTCGCGGGGTAGAAAAGCGGGAGGGCCTTATGTGGACAATGAGCAGTTCTTC.

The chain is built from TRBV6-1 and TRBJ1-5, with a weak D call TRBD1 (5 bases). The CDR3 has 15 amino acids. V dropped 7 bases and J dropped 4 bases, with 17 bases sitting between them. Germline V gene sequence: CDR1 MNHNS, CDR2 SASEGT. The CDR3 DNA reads TGTGCCAGCAAGACCCTAAGGGGTCTAAATCAGCCCCAGCATTTT. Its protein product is CASKTLRGLNQPQHF.

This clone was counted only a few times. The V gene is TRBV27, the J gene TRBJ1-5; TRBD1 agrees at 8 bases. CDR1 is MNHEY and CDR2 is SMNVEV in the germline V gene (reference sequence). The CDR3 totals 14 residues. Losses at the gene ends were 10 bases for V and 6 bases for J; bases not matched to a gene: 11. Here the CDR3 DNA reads TGTGCCACCGGACAGGGTATCTCGTTTCAGCCCCAGCATTTT. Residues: CATGQGISFQPQHF.

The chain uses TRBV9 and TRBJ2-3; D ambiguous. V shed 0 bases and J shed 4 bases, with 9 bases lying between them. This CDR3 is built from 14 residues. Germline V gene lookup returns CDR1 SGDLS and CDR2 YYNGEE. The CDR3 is CASSVGVGSDTQYF. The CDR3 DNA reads TGTGCCAGCAGCGTAGGAGTAGGGTCAGATACGCAGTATTTT. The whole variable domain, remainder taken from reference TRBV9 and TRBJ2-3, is DSGVTQTPKHLITATGQRVTLRCSPRSGDLSVYWYQQSLDQGLQFLIQYYNGEERAKGNILERFSAQQFPDLHSELNLSSLELGDSALYFCASSVGVGSDTQYFGPGTRLTVL.

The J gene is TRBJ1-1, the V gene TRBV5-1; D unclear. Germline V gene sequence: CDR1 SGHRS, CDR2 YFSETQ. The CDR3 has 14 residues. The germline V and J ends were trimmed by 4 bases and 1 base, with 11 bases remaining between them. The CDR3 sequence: CASSRGDTNTEAFF. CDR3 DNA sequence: TGCGCCAGCAGCAGAGGTGACACGAACACTGAAGCTTTCTTT.

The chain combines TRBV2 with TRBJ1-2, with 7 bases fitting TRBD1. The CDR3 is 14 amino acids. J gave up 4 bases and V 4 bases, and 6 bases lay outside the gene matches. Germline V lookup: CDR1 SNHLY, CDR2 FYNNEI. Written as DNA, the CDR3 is TGTGCCAGCAGTGGACAGGGATTGGCCTATGGCTACACCTTC. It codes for CASSGQGLAYGYTF.

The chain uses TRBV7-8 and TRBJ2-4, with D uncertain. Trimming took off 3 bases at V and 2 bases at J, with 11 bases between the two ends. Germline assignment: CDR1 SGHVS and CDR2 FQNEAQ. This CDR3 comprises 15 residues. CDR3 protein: CASSFDRTSKNIQYF. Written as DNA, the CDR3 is TGTGCCAGCAGCTTCGACCGGACCTCCAAAAACATTCAGTACTTC.

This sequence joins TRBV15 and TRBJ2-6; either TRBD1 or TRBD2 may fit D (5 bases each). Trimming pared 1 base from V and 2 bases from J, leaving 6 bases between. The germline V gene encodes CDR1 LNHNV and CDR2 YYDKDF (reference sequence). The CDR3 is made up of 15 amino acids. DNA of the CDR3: TGTGCCACCAGCAGAGGGGGGACTGGGGCCAACGTCCTGACTTTC. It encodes CATSRGGTGANVLTF.

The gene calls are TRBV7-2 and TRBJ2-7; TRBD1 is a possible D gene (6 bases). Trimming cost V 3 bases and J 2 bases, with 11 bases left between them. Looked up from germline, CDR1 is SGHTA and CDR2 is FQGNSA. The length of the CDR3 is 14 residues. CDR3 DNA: TGTGCCAGCAGCTTCCCAGGGGCGACCTACGAGCAGTACTTC. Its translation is CASSFPGATYEQYF. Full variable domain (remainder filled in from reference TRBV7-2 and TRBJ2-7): GAGVSQSPSNKVTEKGKDVELRCDPISGHTALYWYRQSLGQGLEFLIYFQGNSAPDKSGLPSDRFSAERTGGSVSTLTIQRTQQEDSAVYLCASSFPGATYEQYFGPGTRLTVT.

The CDR3, as DNA: TGTGCCAGCAGCTCCTTCGGGGGAGGGGAGACCCAGTACTTC. This sequence encodes CASSSFGGGETQYF. The chain has TRBV7-2 and TRBJ2-5; 7 bases are shared with TRBD2. Germline CDR1 is SGHTA and CDR2 is FQGNSA. CDR3 size: 14 residues. The ends lost 4 bases at V and 5 bases at J; junction bases unmatched: 7.

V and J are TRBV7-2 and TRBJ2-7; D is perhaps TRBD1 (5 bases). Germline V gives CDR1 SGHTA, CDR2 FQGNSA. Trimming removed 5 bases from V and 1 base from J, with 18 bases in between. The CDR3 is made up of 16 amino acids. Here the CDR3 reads CASSPQGIQLSYEQYF. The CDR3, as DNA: TGTGCCAGCAGCCCTCAGGGTATTCAGCTATCCTACGAGCAGTACTTC.

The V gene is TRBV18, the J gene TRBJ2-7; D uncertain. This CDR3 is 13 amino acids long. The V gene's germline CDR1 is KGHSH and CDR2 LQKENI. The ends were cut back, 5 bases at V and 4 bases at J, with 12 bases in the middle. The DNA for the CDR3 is TGTGCCAGCTCAGATAACCCCCATTACGAGCAGTACTTC. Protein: CASSDNPHYEQYF.

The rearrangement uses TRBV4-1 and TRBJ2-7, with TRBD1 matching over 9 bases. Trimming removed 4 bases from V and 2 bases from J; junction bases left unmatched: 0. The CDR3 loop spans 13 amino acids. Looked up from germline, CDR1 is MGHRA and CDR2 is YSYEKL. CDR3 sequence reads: CASSRQGAYEQYF. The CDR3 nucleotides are TGCGCCAGCAGCCGACAGGGGGCCTACGAGCAGTACTTC.

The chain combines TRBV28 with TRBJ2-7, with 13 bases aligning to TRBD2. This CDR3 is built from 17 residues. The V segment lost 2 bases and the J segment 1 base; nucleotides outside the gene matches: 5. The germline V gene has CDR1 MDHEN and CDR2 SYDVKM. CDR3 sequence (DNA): TGTGCCAGCAGTTTAAGTGGACTAGCGGGAGTGTCCTACGAGCAGTACTTC. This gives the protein CASSLSGLAGVSYEQYF. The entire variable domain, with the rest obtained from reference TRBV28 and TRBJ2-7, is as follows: DVKVTQSSRYLVKRTGEKVFLECVQDMDHENMFWYRQDPGLGLRLIYFSYDVKMKEKGDIPEGYSVSREKKERFSLILESASTNQTSMYLCASSLSGLAGVSYEQYFGPGTRLTVT.

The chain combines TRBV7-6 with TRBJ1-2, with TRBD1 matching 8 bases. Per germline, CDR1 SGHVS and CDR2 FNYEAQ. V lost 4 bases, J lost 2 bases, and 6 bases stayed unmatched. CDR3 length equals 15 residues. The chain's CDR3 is CASSSRQGLNYGYTF. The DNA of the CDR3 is TGTGCCAGCAGCTCCCGACAGGGGTTGAACTATGGCTACACCTTC.

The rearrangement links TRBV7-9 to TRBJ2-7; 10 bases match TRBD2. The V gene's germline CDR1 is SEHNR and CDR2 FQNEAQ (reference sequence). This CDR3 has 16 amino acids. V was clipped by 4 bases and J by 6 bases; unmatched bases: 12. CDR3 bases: TGTGCCAGCAGCTCTACTAGCGGGGTTAAGGTAGGCGAGCAGTACTTC. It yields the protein CASSSTSGVKVGEQYF.

The DNA of the CDR3 is TGCAGCGTCGACAAGGGGACAGGGCCTAGCTACGAGCAGTACTTC. Its protein product is CSVDKGTGPSYEQYF. This chain connects TRBV29-1 to TRBJ2-7; 9 nucleotides agree with TRBD1. From germline, CDR1 is SQVTM and CDR2 ANQGSEA. The length of the CDR3 is 15 residues. V lost 6 bases to trimming and J lost 3 bases; unmatched junction nucleotides: 12.

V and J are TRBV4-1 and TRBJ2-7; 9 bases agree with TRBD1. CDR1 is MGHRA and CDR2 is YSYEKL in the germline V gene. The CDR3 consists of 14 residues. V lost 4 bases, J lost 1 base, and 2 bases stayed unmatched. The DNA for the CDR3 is TGCGCCAGCAGCCCGGGACAGGGTTCCTACGAGCAGTACTTC. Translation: CASSPGQGSYEQYF.

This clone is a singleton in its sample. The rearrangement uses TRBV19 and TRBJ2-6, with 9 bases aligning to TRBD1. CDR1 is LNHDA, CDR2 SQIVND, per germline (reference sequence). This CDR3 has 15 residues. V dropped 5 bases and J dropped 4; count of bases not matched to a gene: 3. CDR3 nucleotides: TGTGCCAGTAGTGACAGGGGGTACGGGGCCAACGTCCTGACTTTC. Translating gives CASSDRGYGANVLTF.

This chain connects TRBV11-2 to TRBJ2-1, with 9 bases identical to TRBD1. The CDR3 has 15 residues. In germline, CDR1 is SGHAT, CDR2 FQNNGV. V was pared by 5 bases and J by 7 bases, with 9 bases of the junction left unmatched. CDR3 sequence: CASSTRGTGRNEQFF. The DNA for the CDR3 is TGTGCCAGCAGCACAAGGGGGACAGGGCGGAATGAGCAGTTCTTC.